This note documents a single T cell receptor (beta chain) sequence. In germline, CDR1 is MNHEY, CDR2 SMNVEV (reference sequence). With V trimmed by 3 bases and J by 6 bases, 8 bases remained unmatched. CDR3 length: 16 residues. Amplification used 60 Vbeta primers and 13 Jbeta primers. The table came from immunoSEQ multiplex PCR; TCRdb's copy has only in-frame clones and leaves some out. The sample has some 130,000 clones; more than 75% are singletons. The record originates from a study of cytomegalovirus exposure and HLA in healthy donors. This TCR was recovered from a man aged 25 to 40 in good health and CMV-seronegative. This rearrangement joins TRBV27 to TRBJ2-2; 9 nucleotides line up with TRBD2. Sample: PBMCs. This CDR3 is CASSFARGRAAGELFF. In nucleotides, the CDR3 is TGTGCCAGCAGTTTCGCCCGCGGGAGGGCCGCCGGGGAGCTGTTTTTT.